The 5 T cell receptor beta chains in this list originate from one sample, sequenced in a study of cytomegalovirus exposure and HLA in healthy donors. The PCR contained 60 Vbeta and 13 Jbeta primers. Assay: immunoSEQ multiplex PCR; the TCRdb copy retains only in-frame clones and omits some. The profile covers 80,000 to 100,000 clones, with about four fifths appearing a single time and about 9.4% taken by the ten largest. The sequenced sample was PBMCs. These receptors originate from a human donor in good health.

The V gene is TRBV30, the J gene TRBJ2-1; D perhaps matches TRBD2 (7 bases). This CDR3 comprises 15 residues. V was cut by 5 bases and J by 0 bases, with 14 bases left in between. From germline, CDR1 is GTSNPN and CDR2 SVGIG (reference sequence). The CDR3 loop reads CAWGGGGSSYNEQFF. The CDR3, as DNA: TGTGCCTGGGGTGGGGGGGGCAGCTCCTACAATGAGCAGTTCTTC.

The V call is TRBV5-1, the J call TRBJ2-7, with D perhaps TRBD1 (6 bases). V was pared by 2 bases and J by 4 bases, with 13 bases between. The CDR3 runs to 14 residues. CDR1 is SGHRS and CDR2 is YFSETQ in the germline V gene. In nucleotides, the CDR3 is TGCGCCAGCAGCTTAACAGGGCATGGGTACGAGCAGTACTTC. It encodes CASSLTGHGYEQYF.

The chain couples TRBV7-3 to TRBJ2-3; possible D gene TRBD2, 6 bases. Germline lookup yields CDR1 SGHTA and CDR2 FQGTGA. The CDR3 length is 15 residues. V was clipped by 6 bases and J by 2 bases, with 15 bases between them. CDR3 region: CASRRSGQDTDTQYF. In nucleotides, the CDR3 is TGTGCCAGCAGGCGAAGCGGGCAAGACACAGATACGCAGTATTTT.

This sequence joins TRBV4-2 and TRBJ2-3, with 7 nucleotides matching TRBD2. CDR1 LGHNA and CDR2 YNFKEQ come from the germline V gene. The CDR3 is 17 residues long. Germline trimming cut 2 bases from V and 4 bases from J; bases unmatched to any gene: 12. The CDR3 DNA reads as TGTGCCAGCAGCCAATATCCCCCCGAGGGGAGGGCAGATACGCAGTATTTT. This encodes CASSQYPPEGRADTQYF.

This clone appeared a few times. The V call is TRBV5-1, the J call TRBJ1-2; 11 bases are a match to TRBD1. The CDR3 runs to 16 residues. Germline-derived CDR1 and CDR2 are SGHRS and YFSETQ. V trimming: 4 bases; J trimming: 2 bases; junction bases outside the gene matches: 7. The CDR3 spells CASSTDGQGANYGYTF. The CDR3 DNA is TGCGCCAGCAGCACCGATGGACAGGGGGCGAACTATGGCTACACCTTC.